This T cell receptor beta chain was sequenced for a study of tumor-infiltrating lymphocytes in primary liver carcinoma. In the study overall: Sample yields of productive TCRbeta reads, ranging from roughly 3.65 to 7.5 million, were similar across tissue types. Study-wide findings and caveats: The 250 largest clones made up significantly more of tumor than blood repertoires (p = 0.039). Whereas tumor region pairs overlapped more, tumor-adjacent and tumor-blood pairs overlapped less.

Details on this clonotype: Its antigen is not known.

Making TCR beta cDNA involved around 510 ng total RNA and a constant-region primer. For TCR beta, libraries were produced by three nested multiplex PCR rounds using slightly modified ARM-PCR. TRBV1-TRBV30 forward primers paired with a C-beta reverse primer drove the first two PCR rounds, approximately 11 cycles each. TCRdb reprocessed the multiplex PCR reads with MiXCR, giving one entry per CDR3 protein. The profile shows 60,000 or so distinct CDR3 sequences, 60% to 85% of them singletons. The CDR3 runs 19 residues. Per the germline V gene, CDR1 is MNHEY and CDR2 is SVGEGT. Trimming took 6 bases from V and 1 from J, leaving 27 bases between them. The study co-extracted DNA and RNA from 20-30 mg of unsorted bulk tissue.

The TCR was taken from a man aged 40-50 years with primary liver carcinoma and hepatitis B virus infection. The sample taken for sequencing was liver tumor tissue from sampling region 2. The subset was: tumor region T2, inferior pole. The chain is built from TRBV6-2 or TRBV6-3 and TRBJ2-5; D might be TRBD2 (7 bases). CDR3 DNA sequence: TGTGCCAGCAGCTCGACTCGGGCTAGCGGCAGGGGCGTCCAAGAGACCCAGTACTTC. It codes for CASSSTRASGRGVQETQYF.